This TCR beta chain was obtained from a study of cytomegalovirus exposure and HLA in healthy donors. Study information: Unique TCRs from HLA-typed donors, approximately 80 million of them, were held in an early data release. Study results and limitations: Associated with cytomegalovirus, according to the listing, were around 170 TCR beta chains. Most of the CMV-associated TCR beta chains (in a later analysis) appeared to be HLA-restricted.

Trimming took 4 bases from V and 0 from J, leaving 10 bases between them. CDR1 is LNHDA, CDR2 SQIVND, per germline (reference sequence). The CDR3 spans 15 residues. PCR employed 60 Vbeta and 13 Jbeta primers. Profiled with immunoSEQ multiplex PCR; TCRdb holds only in-frame clones, not every one. The sample gives 180,000 or so clones, more than 75% of which show up once; 2% to 2.5% is in the top ten. With regard to this clone: Its antigen is as yet unknown.

The sample comprised PBMCs. V usage is TRBV19 and J usage is TRBJ1-5; D is ambiguous. The receptor's source is a woman aged 25 to 39 in good health and CMV-seropositive. The DNA for the CDR3 is TGTGCCAGTAGTACTGCAACCTATAGCAATCAGCCCCAGCATTTT. Residues: CASSTATYSNQPQHF. Drawing the rest from reference TRBV19 and TRBJ1-5, the complete variable domain is DGGITQSPKYLFRKEGQNVTLSCEQNLNHDAMYWYRQDPGQGLRLIYYSQIVNDFQKGDIAEGYSVSREKKESFPLTVTSAQKNPTAFYLCASSTATYSNQPQHFGDGTRLSIL.